This TCR beta chain was recorded in a study of blood T cell repertoires in COVID-19. The method was immunoSEQ multiplex PCR; TCRdb's version includes in-frame clones alone and lacks a portion of them. The sample shows about 180,000 clones, 65% to 90% of them seen only once. Trimming left V 2 bases short and J 7 bases short, with 8 bases between. The germline V gene has CDR1 SEHNR and CDR2 FQNEAQ (reference sequence). The CDR3 length is 12 residues. The TCR was taken from a man aged 50-59 years with active or convalescent COVID-19. V and J are TRBV7-9 and TRBJ1-1; D is possibly TRBD1 (6 bases). Sequencing was performed on peripheral blood. The CDR3 loop is CASSLQGYEAFF. Written as DNA, the CDR3 is TGTGCCAGCAGCTTACAGGGGTATGAAGCTTTCTTT.